The present T cell receptor beta chain was sequenced within a study of blood T cell repertoires in COVID-19. The CDR3 consists of 15 residues. The V gene's germline CDR1 is LNHDA and CDR2 SQIVND (reference sequence). Original processing methods: Reference gene primer amplification gave nucleated cell count estimates. TCRdb's copy holds only in-frame clones and misses some; the assay was immunoSEQ multiplex PCR. That table furnishes V, J and clone size, whereas the DNA furnished D and trimming. The table lists some 170,000 clones, roughly nine tenths of them singletons. About this clone itself: At one end, the junction sequence differs from germline, possibly due to a read error.

The cohort comprised adults aged roughly 18 to 95 years residing in approximately 22 US areas. The receptor comes from a human donor with acute COVID-19. The donor label of this sample is uncertain. The V gene is TRBV19, the J gene TRBJ1-6; 8 bases are a match to TRBD1. The specimen was PBMCs or T cells enriched from blood (not recorded which). The CDR3 bases are TGTGCCAGTACTATAACAGGGGGAGGGAATTCACCCCTCCACTTT. Its translation is CASTITGGGNSPLHF.